These T cell receptor beta chains were read from a single sample in a study of CXCR3-negative and CXCR3-positive naive CD8 T cells. With the 5' RACE reads reprocessed, TCRdb shows one record per CDR3 protein and no DNA. The sample totals about 150,000 distinct CDR3 sequences. Sequencing used naive CXCR3+ CD8+ T cells from blood. The receptor set was obtained from a human donor in good health. Some clones in this sample may be carry-over from other donors' samples. Each CDR3 is given with its conserved first and last residue.

>TRBV28|TRBJ2-1
CASSPSLAGGIVEQFF
>TRBV12-3/TRBV12-4|TRBJ2-3
CASSPFFTDTQYF
>TRBV7-6|TRBJ2-2
CASSLPANTGELFF
>TRBV12-3/TRBV12-4|TRBJ2-2
CATLAGALNTGELFF
>TRBV7-8|TRBJ1-1
CASSFNVNTEAFF
>TRBV5-1|TRBJ2-5
CASSHRDRAQETQYF
>TRBV10-3|TRBJ2-3
CAIRLRGETVAGGGVTDTQYF
>TRBV29-1|TRBJ2-7
CSVGVDRGYEQYF
>TRBV20-1|TRBJ1-2
CSARDMGDYYGYTF
>TRBV7-8|TRBJ1-1
CASTIYPGAWTEAFF
>TRBV28|TRBJ2-5
CASGSLGSQETQYF
>TRBV28|TRBJ2-5
CASGDRGTLETQYF
>TRBV5-4|TRBJ1-4
CASSAHTGPNEKLFF
>TRBV29-1|TRBJ1-2
CSVWTANYGYTF
>TRBV15|TRBJ2-2
CATSEKLGGPGELFF
>TRBV9|TRBJ2-1
CASRGSGPDSYNEQFF
>TRBV5-8|TRBJ2-7
CASSLDPVEFSYEQYF
>TRBV12-3/TRBV12-4|TRBJ2-1
CASSLDQTLYNEQFF
>TRBV7-6|TRBJ2-2
CASSSSPGFVTGELFF
>TRBV7-3|TRBJ2-1
CASRVGGNEQFF
>TRBV6-6|TRBJ1-3
CASSYFPRTDSGNTIYF
>TRBV7-9|TRBJ2-1
CASSLVIGTSNEQFF
>TRBV5-4|TRBJ2-5
CASSVSSGGVQETQYF
>TRBV9|TRBJ1-1
CASSADRVDTEAFF
>TRBV28|TRBJ1-4
CASSPLTGGDTNEKLFF
>TRBV6-9|TRBJ2-1
CASSQPYMGPTPGEVHNEQFF
>TRBV13|TRBJ2-5
CASSLDRGRGLETQYF
>TRBV28|TRBJ2-1
CASSGDITPYNEQFF
>TRBV5-1|TRBJ2-7
CASSLGYGQAYEQYF
>TRBV29-1|TRBJ1-1
CSVDLTWTEAFF
>TRBV29-1|TRBJ1-2
CSVDWGDGYTF
>TRBV15|TRBJ2-1
CATSNRDNGPYNEQFF
>TRBV4-2|TRBJ2-1
CASSQDPGTYNEQFF
>TRBV4-3|TRBJ2-1
CASSQDSGTGNQYNEQFF
>TRBV27|TRBJ2-2
CASSLRLAGGPDTGELFF
>TRBV7-2|TRBJ2-2
CASSPGPSGGELFF
>TRBV28|TRBJ2-7
CASSPRTGGRYEQYF
>TRBV12-3/TRBV12-4|TRBJ2-7
CASSPDYGSYEQYF
>TRBV5-1|TRBJ1-2
CASSLVVGQNYGYTF
>TRBV4-2|TRBJ2-1
CASSQDLGLNEQFF
>TRBV4-1|TRBJ2-1
CASSQETGSNNEQFF
>TRBV28|TRBJ2-3
CASSRAPGTSGKYTDTQYF
>TRBV29-1|TRBJ2-7
CSVEGQANEQYF
>TRBV7-2|TRBJ1-3
CASSLVEVGHRRTGNTIYF
>TRBV7-3|TRBJ2-1
CASSLSVNEQFF
>TRBV2|TRBJ1-4
CASSDPQGQDEKLFF
>TRBV7-3|TRBJ2-1
CASSGMGGDPPSYNEQFF
>TRBV29-1|TRBJ2-5
CSPRRLGETQYF
>TRBV14|TRBJ2-3
CASSPRLAGSDTQYF
>TRBV15|TRBJ2-5
CATSGNPGGPLSETQYF
>TRBV18|TRBJ2-7
CASSPDPTTYEQYF
>TRBV20-1|TRBJ2-1
CSALGLSYGVVNEQFF